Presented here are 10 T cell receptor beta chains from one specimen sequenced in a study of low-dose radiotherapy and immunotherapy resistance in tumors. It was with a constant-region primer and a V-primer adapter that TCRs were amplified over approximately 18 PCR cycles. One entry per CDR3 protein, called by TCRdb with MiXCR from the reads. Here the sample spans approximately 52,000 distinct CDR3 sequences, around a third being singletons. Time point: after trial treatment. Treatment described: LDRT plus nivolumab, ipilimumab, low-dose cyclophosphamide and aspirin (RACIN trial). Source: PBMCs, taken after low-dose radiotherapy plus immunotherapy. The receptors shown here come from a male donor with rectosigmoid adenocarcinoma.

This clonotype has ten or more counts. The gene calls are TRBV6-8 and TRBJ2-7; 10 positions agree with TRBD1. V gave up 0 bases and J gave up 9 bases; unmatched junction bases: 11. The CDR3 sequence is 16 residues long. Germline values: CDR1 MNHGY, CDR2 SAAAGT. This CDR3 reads CASSYSHGTGDQGQYF. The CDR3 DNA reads TGTGCCAGCAGTTACTCCCACGGGACAGGGGACCAGGGGCAGTACTTC.

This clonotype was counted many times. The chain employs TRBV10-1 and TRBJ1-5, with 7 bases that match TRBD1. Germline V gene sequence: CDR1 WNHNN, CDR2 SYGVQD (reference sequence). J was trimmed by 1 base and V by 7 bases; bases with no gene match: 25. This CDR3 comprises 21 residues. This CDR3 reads CASTPGDSKEVGLLSNQPQHF. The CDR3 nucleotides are TGCGCCAGCACCCCGGGGGACAGTAAGGAAGTGGGGCTCCTGAGCAATCAGCCCCAGCATTTT.

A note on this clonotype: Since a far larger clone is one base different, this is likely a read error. CDR3 sequence reads: CASSLRQGDNEQYF. The CDR3 DNA is TGCGCCAGCAGCTTAAGACAGGGGGACAATGAGCAGTACTTC. This sequence joins TRBV5-1 and TRBJ2-7; TRBD1 agrees at 9 bases. Germline-derived CDR1 and CDR2 are SGHRS and YFSETQ. The V gene end was trimmed by 2 bases and the J gene end by 7 bases; junction bases not matched to a gene: 7. The CDR3 length is 14 residues. The full variable domain, its missing parts supplied by reference TRBV5-1 and TRBJ2-7, is KAGVTQTPRYLIKTRGQQVTLSCSPISGHRSVSWYQQTPGQGLQFLFEYFSETQRNKGNFPGRFSGRQFSNSRSEMNVSTLELGDSALYLCASSLRQGDNEQYFGPGTRLTVT.

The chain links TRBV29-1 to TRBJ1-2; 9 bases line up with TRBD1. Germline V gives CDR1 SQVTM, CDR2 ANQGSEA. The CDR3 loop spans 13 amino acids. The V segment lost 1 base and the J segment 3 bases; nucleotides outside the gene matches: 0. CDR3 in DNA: TGCAGCGTTGAAGGGACAGGGGACTATGGCTACACCTTC. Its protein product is CSVEGTGDYGYTF.

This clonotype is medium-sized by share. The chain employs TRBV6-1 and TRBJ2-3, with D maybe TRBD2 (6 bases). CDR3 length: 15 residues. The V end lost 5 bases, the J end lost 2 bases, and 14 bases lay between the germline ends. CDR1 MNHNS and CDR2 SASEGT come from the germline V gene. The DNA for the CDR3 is TGTGCCAGCAGTCTTCTTAGCGGATACACAGATACGCAGTATTTT. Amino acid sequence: CASSLLSGYTDTQYF.

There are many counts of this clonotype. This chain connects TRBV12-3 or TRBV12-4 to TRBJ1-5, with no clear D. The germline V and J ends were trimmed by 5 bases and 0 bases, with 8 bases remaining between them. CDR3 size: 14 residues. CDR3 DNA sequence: TGTGCCAGCAGTCCCAGGTATAGCAATCAGCCCCAGCATTTT. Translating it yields CASSPRYSNQPQHF.

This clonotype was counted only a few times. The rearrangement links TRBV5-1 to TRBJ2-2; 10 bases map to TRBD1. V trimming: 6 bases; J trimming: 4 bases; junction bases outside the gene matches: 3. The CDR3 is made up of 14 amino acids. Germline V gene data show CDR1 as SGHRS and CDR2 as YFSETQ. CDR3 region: CASTGTGVTGELFF. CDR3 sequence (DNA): TGCGCCAGCACCGGGACAGGGGTCACCGGGGAGCTGTTTTTT.

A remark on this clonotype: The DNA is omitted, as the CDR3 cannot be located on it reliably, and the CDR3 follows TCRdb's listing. CDR3 sequence reads: CASSTDRGATGELFFF. V usage is TRBV28 and J usage is TRBJ2-2; the table's D call of TRBD1 was not tested on the DNA. The CDR3 contains 16 residues when both ends are counted. Germline CDR1 is MDHEN and CDR2 is SYDVKM.

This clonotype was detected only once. The CDR3 here is CASSVTGMRWGANVLTF. CDR3 DNA sequence: TGCGCCAGCAGCGTGACAGGGATGAGATGGGGGGCCAACGTCCTGACTTTC. The chain joins TRBV5-1 to TRBJ2-6; 7 positions match TRBD1. The CDR3 runs 17 residues. The trim removed 4 bases at V and 4 bases at J, leaving 11 bases unmatched. CDR1 is SGHRS and CDR2 is YFSETQ in the germline V gene.

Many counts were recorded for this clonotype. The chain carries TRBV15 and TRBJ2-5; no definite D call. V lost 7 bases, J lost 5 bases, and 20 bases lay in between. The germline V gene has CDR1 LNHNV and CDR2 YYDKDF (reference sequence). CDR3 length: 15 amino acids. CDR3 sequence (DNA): TGTGCCACCACCCAGATTTTTTCGTCGGGCGAGACCCAGTACTTC. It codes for CATTQIFSSGETQYF. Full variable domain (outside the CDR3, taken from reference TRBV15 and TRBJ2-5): DAMVIQNPRYQVTQFGKPVTLSCSQTLNHNVMYWYQQKSSQAPKLLFHYYDKDFNNEADTPDNFQSRRPNTSFCFLDIRSPGLGDTAMYLCATTQIFSSGETQYFGPGTRLLVL.